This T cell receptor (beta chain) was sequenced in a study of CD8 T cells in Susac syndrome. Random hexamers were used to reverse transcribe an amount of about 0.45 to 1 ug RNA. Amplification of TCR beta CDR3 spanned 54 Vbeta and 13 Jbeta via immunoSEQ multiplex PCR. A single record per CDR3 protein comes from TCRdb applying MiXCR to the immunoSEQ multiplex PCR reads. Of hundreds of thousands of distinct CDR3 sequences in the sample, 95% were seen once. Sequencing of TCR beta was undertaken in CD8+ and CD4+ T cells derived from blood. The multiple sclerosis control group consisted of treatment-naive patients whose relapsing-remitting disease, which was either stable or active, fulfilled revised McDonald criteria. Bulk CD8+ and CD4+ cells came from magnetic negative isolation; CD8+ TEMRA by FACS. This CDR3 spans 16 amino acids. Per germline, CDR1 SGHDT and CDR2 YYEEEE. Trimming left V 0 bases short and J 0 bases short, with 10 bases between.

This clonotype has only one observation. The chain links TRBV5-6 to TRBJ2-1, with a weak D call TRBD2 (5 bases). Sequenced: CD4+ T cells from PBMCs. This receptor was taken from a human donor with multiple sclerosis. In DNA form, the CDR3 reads TGTGCCAGCAGCTTGGGTTGGAGGAGCTCCTACAATGAGCAGTTCTTC. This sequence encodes CASSLGWRSSYNEQFF.